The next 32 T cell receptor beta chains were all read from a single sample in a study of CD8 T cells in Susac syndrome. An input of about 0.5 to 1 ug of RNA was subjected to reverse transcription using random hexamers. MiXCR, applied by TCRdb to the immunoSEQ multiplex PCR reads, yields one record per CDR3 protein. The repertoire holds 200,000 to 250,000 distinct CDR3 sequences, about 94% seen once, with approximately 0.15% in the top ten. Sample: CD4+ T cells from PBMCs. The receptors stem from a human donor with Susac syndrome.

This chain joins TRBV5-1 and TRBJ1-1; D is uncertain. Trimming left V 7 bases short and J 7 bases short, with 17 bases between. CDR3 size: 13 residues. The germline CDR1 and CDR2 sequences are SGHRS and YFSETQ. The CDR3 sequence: CASLNDNSDEAFF. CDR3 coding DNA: TGCGCCAGCCTGAACGACAACAGCGATGAAGCTTTCTTT.

CDR3 DNA: TGCAGTGCTGCACTAGCGGGGGGGACTAATGAGCAGTTCTTC. Translating it yields CSAALAGGTNEQFF. V gene TRBV20-1 combines with J gene TRBJ2-1; 13 bases fit TRBD2. CDR3 length equals 14 residues. The V segment lost 5 bases and the J segment 7 bases; nucleotides outside the gene matches: 5. CDR1 and CDR2 (germline): DFQATT, SNEGSKA (reference sequence).

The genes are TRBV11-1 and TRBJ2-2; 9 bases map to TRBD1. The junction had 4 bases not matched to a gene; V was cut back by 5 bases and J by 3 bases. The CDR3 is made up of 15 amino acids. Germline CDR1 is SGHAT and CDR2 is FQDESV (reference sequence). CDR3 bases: TGTGCCAGCAGCCCGGGACAGGGTTACACCGGGGAGCTGTTTTTT. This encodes CASSPGQGYTGELFF.

The CDR3 bases are TGTGCCAGCCGTTGGGTTACGGTGGGCAATGAGCAGTTCTTC. This gives the protein CASRWVTVGNEQFF. The genes are TRBV7-9 and TRBJ2-1, with D unresolved. The germline gives CDR1 SEHNR, CDR2 FQNEAQ (reference sequence). The CDR3 is made up of 14 amino acids. The V end lost 8 bases, the J end lost 6 bases, and 17 bases lay between the germline ends.

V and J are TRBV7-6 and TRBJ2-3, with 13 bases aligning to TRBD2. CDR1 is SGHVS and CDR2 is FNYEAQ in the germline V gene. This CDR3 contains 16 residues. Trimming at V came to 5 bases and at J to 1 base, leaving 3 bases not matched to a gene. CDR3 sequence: CASSPGLAGGTDTQYF. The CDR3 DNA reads TGTGCCAGCAGCCCTGGACTAGCGGGGGGCACAGATACGCAGTATTTT.

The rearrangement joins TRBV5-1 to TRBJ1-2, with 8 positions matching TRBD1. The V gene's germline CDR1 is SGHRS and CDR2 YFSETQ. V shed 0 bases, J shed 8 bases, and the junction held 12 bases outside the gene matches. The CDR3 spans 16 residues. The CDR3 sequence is CASSLGNSQGAGGYTF. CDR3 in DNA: TGCGCCAGCAGCTTGGGAAATAGTCAGGGGGCTGGCGGCTACACCTTC.

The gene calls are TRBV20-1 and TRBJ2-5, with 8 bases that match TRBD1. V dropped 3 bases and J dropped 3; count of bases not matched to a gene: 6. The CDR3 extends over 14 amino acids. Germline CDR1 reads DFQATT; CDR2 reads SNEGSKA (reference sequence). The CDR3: CSARTGTGKETQYF. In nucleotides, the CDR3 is TGCAGTGCTAGGACCGGGACAGGCAAAGAGACCCAGTACTTC.

The CDR3 nucleotides are TGTGCCAGCAGCTCAGGACAGACTATGAACACTGAAGCTTTCTTT. This encodes CASSSGQTMNTEAFF. This rearrangement joins TRBV5-8 to TRBJ1-1, with a weak D call TRBD1 (6 bases). The V gene's germline CDR1 is SGHTS and CDR2 YDEGEE. V shed 3 bases and J shed 0 bases, with 12 bases lying between them. This CDR3 region has 15 residues.

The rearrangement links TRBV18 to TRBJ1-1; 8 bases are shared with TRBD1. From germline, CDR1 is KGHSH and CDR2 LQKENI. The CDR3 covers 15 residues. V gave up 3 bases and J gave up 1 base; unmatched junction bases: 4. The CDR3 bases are TGTGCCAGCTCACCCAGGACAGGGAGGAACACTGAAGCTTTCTTT. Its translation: CASSPRTGRNTEAFF.

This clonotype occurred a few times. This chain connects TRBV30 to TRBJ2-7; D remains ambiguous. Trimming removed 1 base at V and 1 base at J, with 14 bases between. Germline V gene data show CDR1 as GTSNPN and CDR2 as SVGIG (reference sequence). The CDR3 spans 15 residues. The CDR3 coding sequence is TGTGCCTGGAGTGGGGATTTAATAGCATCCTACGAGCAGTACTTC. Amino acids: CAWSGDLIASYEQYF.

The CDR3: CASSLDLPGSYEQYF. The CDR3 DNA is TGTGCCAGCAGCTTAGACCTACCGGGCTCCTACGAGCAGTACTTC. The chain carries TRBV11-3 and TRBJ2-7; D gene ambiguous. The CDR3 sequence is 15 residues long. Germline V gene data show CDR1 as SGHNT and CDR2 as YENEEA. Trimming left V 0 bases short and J 0 bases short, with 9 bases between.

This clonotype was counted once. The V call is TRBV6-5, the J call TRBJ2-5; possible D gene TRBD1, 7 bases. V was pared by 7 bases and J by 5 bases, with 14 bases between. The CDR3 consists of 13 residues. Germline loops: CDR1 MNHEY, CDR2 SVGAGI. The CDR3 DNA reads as TGTGCCAGCATTGGAGGGGGCGGCGAGACCCAGTACTTC. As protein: CASIGGGGETQYF.

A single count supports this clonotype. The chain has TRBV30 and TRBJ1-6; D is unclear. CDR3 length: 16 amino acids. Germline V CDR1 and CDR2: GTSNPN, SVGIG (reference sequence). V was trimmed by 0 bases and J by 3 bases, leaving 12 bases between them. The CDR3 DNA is TGTGCCTGGAGTGTATATTTTGAGGGCTATAATTCACCCCTCCACTTT. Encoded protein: CAWSVYFEGYNSPLHF.

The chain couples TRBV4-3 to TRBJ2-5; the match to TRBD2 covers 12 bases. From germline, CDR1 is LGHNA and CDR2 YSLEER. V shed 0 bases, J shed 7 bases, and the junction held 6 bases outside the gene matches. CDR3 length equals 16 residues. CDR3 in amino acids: CASSQDWASGGGTQYF. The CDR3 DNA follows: TGCGCCAGCAGCCAAGATTGGGCTAGCGGGGGGGGGACCCAGTACTTC.

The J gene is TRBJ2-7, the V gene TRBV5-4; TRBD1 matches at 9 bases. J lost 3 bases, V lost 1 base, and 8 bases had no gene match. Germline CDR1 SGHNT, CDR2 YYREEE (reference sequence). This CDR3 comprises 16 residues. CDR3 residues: CASSLMIGTGIYEQYF. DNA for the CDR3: TGTGCCAGCAGCTTGATGATCGGGACAGGGATCTACGAGCAGTACTTC.

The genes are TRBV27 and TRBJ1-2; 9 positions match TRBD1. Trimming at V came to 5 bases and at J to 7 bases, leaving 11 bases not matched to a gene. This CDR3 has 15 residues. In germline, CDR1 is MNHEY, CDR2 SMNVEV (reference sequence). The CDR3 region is CASSLKQGALRGYTF. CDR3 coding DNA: TGTGCCAGCAGTCTCAAACAGGGGGCCCTCCGTGGCTACACCTTC.

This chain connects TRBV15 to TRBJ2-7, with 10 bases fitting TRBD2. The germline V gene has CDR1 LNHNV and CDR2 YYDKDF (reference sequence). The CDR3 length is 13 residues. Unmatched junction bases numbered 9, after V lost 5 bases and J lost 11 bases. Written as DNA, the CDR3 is TGTGCCACCAGCGGAGGACGTAGCGGGGGGAAGTACTTC. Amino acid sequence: CATSGGRSGGKYF.

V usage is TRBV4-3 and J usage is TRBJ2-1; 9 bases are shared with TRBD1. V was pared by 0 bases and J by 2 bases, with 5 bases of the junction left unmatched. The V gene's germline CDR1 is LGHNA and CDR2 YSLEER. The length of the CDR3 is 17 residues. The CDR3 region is CASSQDIGQGTYNEQFF. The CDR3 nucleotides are TGCGCCAGCAGCCAAGATATAGGACAGGGGACCTACAATGAGCAGTTCTTC.

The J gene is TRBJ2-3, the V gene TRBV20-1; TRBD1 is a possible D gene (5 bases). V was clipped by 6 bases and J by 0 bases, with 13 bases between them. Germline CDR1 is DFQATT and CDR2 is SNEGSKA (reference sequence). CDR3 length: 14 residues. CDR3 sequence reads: CSALDRPSTDTQYF. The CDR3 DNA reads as TGCAGTGCGCTCGACAGACCTAGCACAGATACGCAGTATTTT.

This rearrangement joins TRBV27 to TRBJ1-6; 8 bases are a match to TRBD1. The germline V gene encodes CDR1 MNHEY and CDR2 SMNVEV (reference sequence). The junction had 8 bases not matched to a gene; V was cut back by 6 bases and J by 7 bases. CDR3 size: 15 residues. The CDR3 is CASRTGAPRNSPLHF. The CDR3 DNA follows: TGTGCCAGCAGGACAGGGGCTCCAAGGAATTCACCCCTCCACTTT.

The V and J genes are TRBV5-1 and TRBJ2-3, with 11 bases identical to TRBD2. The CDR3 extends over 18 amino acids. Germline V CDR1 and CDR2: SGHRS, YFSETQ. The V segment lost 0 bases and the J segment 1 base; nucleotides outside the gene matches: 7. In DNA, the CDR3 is TGCGCCAGCAGCTTGGACCTCACTAGCGGGGGACGCACAGATACGCAGTATTTT. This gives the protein CASSLDLTSGGRTDTQYF.

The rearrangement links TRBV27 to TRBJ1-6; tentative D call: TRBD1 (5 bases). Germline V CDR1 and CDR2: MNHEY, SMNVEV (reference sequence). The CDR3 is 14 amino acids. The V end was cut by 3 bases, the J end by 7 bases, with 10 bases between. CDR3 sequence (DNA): TGTGCCAGCAGTTTTCGCAGGGAAAATTCACCCCTCCACTTT. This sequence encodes CASSFRRENSPLHF.

DNA for the CDR3: TGCAGTGCTAGTTCGCAGGAAAAGTACGGCTACACCTTC. Translating it yields CSASSQEKYGYTF. The J gene is TRBJ1-2, the V gene TRBV20-1; D gene ambiguous. CDR3 length: 13 amino acids. Trimming stripped 3 bases from V and 8 bases from J, with 16 bases between. The V gene's germline CDR1 is DFQATT and CDR2 SNEGSKA (reference sequence).

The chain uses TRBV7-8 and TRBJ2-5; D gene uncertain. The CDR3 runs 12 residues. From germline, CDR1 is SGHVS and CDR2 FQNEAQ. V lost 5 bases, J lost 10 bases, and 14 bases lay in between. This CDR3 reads CASSIHGIYQYF. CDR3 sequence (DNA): TGTGCCAGCAGCATCCATGGGATTTACCAGTACTTC.

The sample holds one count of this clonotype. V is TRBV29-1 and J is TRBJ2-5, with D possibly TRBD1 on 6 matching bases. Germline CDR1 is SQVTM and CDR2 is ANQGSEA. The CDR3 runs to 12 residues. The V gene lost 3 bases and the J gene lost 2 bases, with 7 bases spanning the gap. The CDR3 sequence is CSVERGQETQYF. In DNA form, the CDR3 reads TGCAGCGTTGAGAGGGGGCAAGAGACCCAGTACTTC.

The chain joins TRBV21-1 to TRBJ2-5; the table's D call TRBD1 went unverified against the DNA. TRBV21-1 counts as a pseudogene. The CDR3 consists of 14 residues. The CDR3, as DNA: TGTGCCAGCAGCCCTAGCCAGGGGGAAGAGACCCAGTACTTC. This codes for CASSPSQGEETQYF.

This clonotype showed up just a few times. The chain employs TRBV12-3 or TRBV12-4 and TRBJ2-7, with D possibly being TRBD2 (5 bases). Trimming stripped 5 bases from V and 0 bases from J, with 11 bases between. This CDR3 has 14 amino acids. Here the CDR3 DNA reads TGTGCCAGCAGTCTCGGACTGGGCTCCTACGAGCAGTACTTC. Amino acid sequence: CASSLGLGSYEQYF.

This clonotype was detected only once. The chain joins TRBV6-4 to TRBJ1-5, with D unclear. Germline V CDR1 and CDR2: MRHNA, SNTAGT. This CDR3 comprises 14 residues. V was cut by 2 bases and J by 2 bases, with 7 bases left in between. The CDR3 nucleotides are TGTGCCAGCAGTGACAAGGGAGGCAATCAGCCCCAGCATTTT. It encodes CASSDKGGNQPQHF.

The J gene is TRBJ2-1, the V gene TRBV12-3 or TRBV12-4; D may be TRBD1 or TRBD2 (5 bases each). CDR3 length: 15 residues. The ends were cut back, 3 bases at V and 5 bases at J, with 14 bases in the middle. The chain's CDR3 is CASSFRDGANNEQFF. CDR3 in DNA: TGTGCCAGCAGTTTCCGGGACGGAGCCAACAATGAGCAGTTCTTC.

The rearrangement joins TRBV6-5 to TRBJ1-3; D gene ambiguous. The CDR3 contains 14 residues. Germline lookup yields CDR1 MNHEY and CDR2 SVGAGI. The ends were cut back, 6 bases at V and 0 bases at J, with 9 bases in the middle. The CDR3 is CASRETASGNTIYF. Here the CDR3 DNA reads TGTGCCAGCAGGGAAACAGCCTCTGGAAACACCATATATTTT.

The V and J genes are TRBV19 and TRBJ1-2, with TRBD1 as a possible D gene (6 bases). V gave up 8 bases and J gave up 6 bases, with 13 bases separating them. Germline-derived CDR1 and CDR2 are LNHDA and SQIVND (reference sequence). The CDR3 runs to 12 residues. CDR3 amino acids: CASGYRDHGYTF. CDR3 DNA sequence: TGTGCCAGTGGATACAGGGACCATGGCTACACCTTC.

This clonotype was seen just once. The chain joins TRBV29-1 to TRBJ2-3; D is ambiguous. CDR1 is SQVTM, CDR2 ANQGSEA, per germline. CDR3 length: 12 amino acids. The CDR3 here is CHGVLNTDTQYF. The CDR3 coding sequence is TGCCATGGCGTCCTAAACACAGATACGCAGTATTTT.